In this sample, the clone carrying this T cell receptor beta chain turned up once. The antigen is not known. This record comes from a study of Tregs in tolerant kidney transplant recipients. Study-wide findings and caveats: Few patients were studied, so findings need validation in larger groups.

TCRdb keeps only in-frame clones here, not all; method: immunoSEQ multiplex PCR. The table has about 88,000 clones, 85% to 95% seen once. Germline V gene data show CDR1 as MNHEY and CDR2 as SVGAGI. The germline V and J ends were trimmed by 2 bases and 0 bases, with 7 bases remaining between them. The CDR3 runs to 14 residues. The material sequenced was CD8+ T cells from blood. The TCR was taken from a human donor in good health. The chain combines TRBV6-5 with TRBJ1-1; D unresolved. The CDR3 nucleotides are TGTGCCAGCAGTTACAGGGAAATGAACACTGAAGCTTTCTTT. Encoded protein: CASSYREMNTEAFF.